Included here is one T cell receptor (beta chain) sequence, with context. The source of the sample is a study of blood T cell repertoires in COVID-19. CDR3 length equals 17 residues. Germline-derived CDR1 and CDR2 are SGHRS and YFSETQ. The ends lost 0 bases at V and 1 base at J; junction bases unmatched: 5. Sequencing was performed with immunoSEQ multiplex PCR; in TCRdb, only in-frame clones are kept and a portion is missing. Among around 200,000 clones listed, roughly 87% were seen once. V gene TRBV5-1 combines with J gene TRBJ2-3; 10 bases are shared with TRBD2. The source of this sequence is a man aged 40-50 years with active or convalescent COVID-19. The sample consisted of peripheral blood. CDR3 in DNA: TGCGCCAGCAGCTTGGATAATGGACTAGCGGGCACAGATACGCAGTATTTT. As protein: CASSLDNGLAGTDTQYF. Full variable domain (remainder filled in from reference TRBV5-1 and TRBJ2-3): KAGVTQTPRYLIKTRGQQVTLSCSPISGHRSVSWYQQTPGQGLQFLFEYFSETQRNKGNFPGRFSGRQFSNSRSEMNVSTLELGDSALYLCASSLDNGLAGTDTQYFGPGTRLTVL.